This T cell receptor beta chain comes out of a study of CD8 T cells in ankylosing spondylitis. Study-wide points: Some of these motif variants have turned up before, in reports on reactive arthritis synovial fluid and blood. Disease-linked clones reportedly showed significant enrichment in matched ankylosing spondylitis synovial fluid. What appeared characteristic of ankylosing spondylitis blood was a TCR beta motif of 7 or 8 highly homologous variants. Relatively scarce in peripheral blood, disease-linked clones were CD8+.

As for this clonotype: Its antigen remains unidentified.

The TCR beta libraries were generated through quantitative 5'-RACE incorporating molecular barcodes. TCRdb redid the calling of the 5' RACE reads with MiXCR, one entry per CDR3 protein. The sample comprises 400,000 to 450,000 distinct CDR3 sequences, 15% to 20% of which are singletons, and 1% rests with the top ten. V dropped 7 bases and J dropped 0 bases, with 8 bases sitting between them. CDR3 length: 13 residues. Germline V gives CDR1 LNHDA, CDR2 SQIVND (reference sequence). This chain uses TRBV19 with TRBJ2-3; D gene uncertain. The receptor's source is a male donor with ankylosing spondylitis. The source material was blood, either unsorted or a sorted T cell fraction (not recorded which). The CDR3 here is CASKVVSTDTQYF. As DNA, the CDR3 is TGTGCCAGTAAAGTGGTCAGCACAGATACGCAGTATTTT.